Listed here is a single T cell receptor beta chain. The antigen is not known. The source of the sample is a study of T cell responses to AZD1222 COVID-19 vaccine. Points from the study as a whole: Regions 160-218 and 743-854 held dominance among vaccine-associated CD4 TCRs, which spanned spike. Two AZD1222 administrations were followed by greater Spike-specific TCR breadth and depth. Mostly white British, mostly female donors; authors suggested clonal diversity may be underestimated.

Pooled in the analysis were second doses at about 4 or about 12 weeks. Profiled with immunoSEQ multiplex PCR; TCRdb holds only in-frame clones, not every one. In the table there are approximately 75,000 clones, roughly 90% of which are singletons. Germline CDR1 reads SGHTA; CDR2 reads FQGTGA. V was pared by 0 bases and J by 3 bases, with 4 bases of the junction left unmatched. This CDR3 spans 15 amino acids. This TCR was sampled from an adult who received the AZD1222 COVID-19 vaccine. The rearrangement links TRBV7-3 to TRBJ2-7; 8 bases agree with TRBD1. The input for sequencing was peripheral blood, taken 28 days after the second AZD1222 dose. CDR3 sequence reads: CASSLTGGQGYEQYF. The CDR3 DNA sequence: TGTGCCAGCAGCTTAACCGGAGGACAGGGCTACGAGCAGTACTTC.